Shown below are 30 T cell receptor beta chains from a single sample sequenced in a study of blood T cell repertoires in COVID-19. Clones were sequenced by immunoSEQ multiplex PCR, and TCRdb holds only the in-frame ones, with some missing. This sample has 95,000 to 150,000 clones; roughly nine tenths occur once, and the top ten carry roughly 2%. Material: peripheral blood. Every receptor here comes from a man aged 50 to 59 with COVID-19, enrolled during active disease.

The chain combines TRBV13 with TRBJ1-2, with TRBD1 matching 8 bases. This CDR3 spans 14 amino acids. V gave up 4 bases and J gave up 4 bases; unmatched junction bases: 5. The germline gives CDR1 PRHDT, CDR2 FYEKMQ (reference sequence). For the CDR3, the DNA is TGTGCCAGCAGCTCAGGGGGCGCTACCTATGGCTACACCTTC. Encoded protein: CASSSGGATYGYTF.

The rearrangement joins TRBV20-1 to TRBJ2-7, with 14 positions matching TRBD2. V shed 3 bases, J shed 4 bases, and the junction held 5 bases outside the gene matches. Per germline, CDR1 DFQATT and CDR2 SNEGSKA (reference sequence). The CDR3 is 15 residues long. The CDR3: CSASSGTSGSYEQYF. The CDR3 nucleotides are TGCAGTGCTAGTTCCGGGACTAGCGGGAGTTACGAGCAGTACTTC.

The chain couples TRBV19 to TRBJ2-2; D not certain. The V gene lost 2 bases and the J gene lost 1 base, with 2 bases spanning the gap. Germline CDR1 and CDR2: LNHDA and SQIVND (reference sequence). This CDR3 has 13 amino acids. The CDR3 protein is CASSIQNTGELFF. Written as DNA, the CDR3 is TGTGCCAGTAGTATACAGAACACCGGGGAGCTGTTTTTT.

The V and J genes are TRBV4-3 and TRBJ2-3; 8 nucleotides line up with TRBD2. This CDR3 region has 17 residues. V gave up 0 bases and J gave up 3 bases; unmatched junction bases: 8. Per the germline V gene, CDR1 is LGHNA and CDR2 is YSLEER. CDR3 DNA sequence: TGCGCCAGCAGCCAAGATTCCGAGCGGGAGACAACAGATACGCAGTATTTT. Its translation is CASSQDSERETTDTQYF.

The chain recombines TRBV15 with TRBJ2-2; 7 bases align to TRBD1. CDR1 and CDR2 from the germline V gene are LNHNV and YYDKDF (reference sequence). The CDR3 spans 17 residues. V was clipped by 0 bases and J by 0 bases; unmatched bases: 4. CDR3 region: CATSRDFGTANTGELFF. CDR3 DNA: TGTGCCACCAGCAGAGATTTCGGGACAGCGAACACCGGGGAGCTGTTTTTT.

J is TRBJ2-2 and V is TRBV7-9; D is possibly TRBD2 (6 bases). Trimming took off 1 base at V and 5 bases at J, with 8 bases between the two ends. The CDR3 length is 14 residues. Germline V gene lookup returns CDR1 SEHNR and CDR2 FQNEAQ (reference sequence). The CDR3 bases are TGTGCCAGCAGCTTAGATCGGGAGACCGGGGAGCTGTTTTTT. Its protein is CASSLDRETGELFF.

V usage is TRBV19 and J usage is TRBJ2-7; 7 nucleotides match TRBD1. The CDR3 is made up of 17 amino acids. Germline V lookup: CDR1 LNHDA, CDR2 SQIVND (reference sequence). V was pared by 6 bases and J by 0 bases, with 14 bases of the junction left unmatched. DNA of the CDR3: TGTGCCAGTAGCGACACTACCGGGACAGTAAGCTCCTACGAGCAGTACTTC. Its protein is CASSDTTGTVSSYEQYF.

The rearrangement joins TRBV29-1 to TRBJ2-1; 9 positions agree with TRBD2. Germline V gene lookup returns CDR1 SQVTM and CDR2 ANQGSEA. The CDR3 loop spans 13 amino acids. With 5 bases clipped from V and 7 bases from J, the junction kept 6 bases outside the gene matches. CDR3: CSVSTSGSNEQFF. The CDR3 coding sequence is TGCAGCGTTTCGACTAGCGGCAGTAATGAGCAGTTCTTC.

The chain links TRBV6-4 to TRBJ1-5; 7 bases fit TRBD1. The V and J ends lost 2 bases and 6 bases, in that order; junction bases with no gene match: 4. The CDR3 length is 14 residues. The germline V gene encodes CDR1 MRHNA and CDR2 SNTAGT. CDR3 loop: CASSDIGGGQPQHF. In DNA, the CDR3 is TGTGCCAGCAGTGACATAGGGGGCGGTCAGCCCCAGCATTTT.

The J gene is TRBJ2-3, the V gene TRBV6-2 or TRBV6-3; TRBD1 aligns across 7 bases. The CDR3 covers 14 residues. CDR1 is MNHEY, CDR2 SVGEGT, per germline. The trim removed 0 bases at V and 7 bases at J, leaving 4 bases unmatched. CDR3 sequence reads: CASSYSGQANTQYF. The CDR3 coding sequence is TGTGCCAGCAGTTACTCTGGACAGGCAAATACGCAGTATTTT.

The J gene is TRBJ2-1, the V gene TRBV4-1; 7 bases fit TRBD1. This CDR3 contains 18 residues. Unmatched junction bases numbered 15, after V lost 0 bases and J lost 7 bases. Per the germline V gene, CDR1 is MGHRA and CDR2 is YSYEKL. In DNA, the CDR3 is TGCGCCAGCAGCCAAGAACGCATTACAGGGGTGGATTTTAATGAGCAGTTCTTC. Amino acid sequence: CASSQERITGVDFNEQFF.

The chain is built from TRBV5-1 and TRBJ2-1, with 12 nucleotides matching TRBD2. Germline V gene lookup returns CDR1 SGHRS and CDR2 YFSETQ. The CDR3 totals 17 residues. Trimming removed 0 bases from V and 5 bases from J; junction bases left unmatched: 6. The CDR3 DNA follows: TGCGCCAGCAGCTTGGGGCCTAGACTAGCGGGAGACAATGAGCAGTTCTTC. This codes for CASSLGPRLAGDNEQFF.

V is TRBV7-2 and J is TRBJ2-2; no clear D gene. Germline assignment: CDR1 SGHTA and CDR2 FQGNSA. The CDR3 is 17 residues long. V shed 4 bases and J shed 4 bases, with 19 bases lying between them. The CDR3 region has the DNA TGTGCCAGCAGCTCCATGGGTTTCGGCCGGGTCACCGGGGAGCTGTTTTTT. It translates to CASSSMGFGRVTGELFF.

The genes are TRBV10-3 and TRBJ2-1, with D unresolved. Trimming removed 2 bases at V and 11 bases at J, with 13 bases between. Germline V lookup: CDR1 ENHRY, CDR2 SYGVKD. This CDR3 region has 13 residues. DNA of the CDR3: TGTGCCATCAGTGAGGGGCTGCGTAATAAGCAGTTCTTC. Protein sequence: CAISEGLRNKQFF.

The chain carries TRBV19 and TRBJ1-1; 12 nucleotides align to TRBD1. In germline, CDR1 is LNHDA, CDR2 SQIVND (reference sequence). V was clipped by 2 bases and J by 1 base; unmatched bases: 5. The CDR3 spans 17 residues. The CDR3 coding sequence is TGTGCCAGTAGTATAATCCGGGACAGGGGGCCGAACACTGAAGCTTTCTTT. This sequence encodes CASSIIRDRGPNTEAFF.

The CDR3 DNA reads TGTGCCAGCTCACCTAAAAGACAGGATAACACTGAAGCTTTCTTT. Translation gives CASSPKRQDNTEAFF. This sequence joins TRBV18 and TRBJ1-1; perhaps TRBD1 as D (6 bases). Germline V gene data show CDR1 as KGHSH and CDR2 as LQKENI. This CDR3 is 15 amino acids long. The V end was cut by 3 bases, the J end by 2 bases, with 13 bases between. Variable domain in full (rest from reference TRBV18 and TRBJ1-1): NAGVMQNPRHLVRRRGQEARLRCSPMKGHSHVYWYRQLPEEGLKFMVYLQKENIIDESGMPKERFSAEFPKEGPSILRIQQVVRGDSAAYFCASSPKRQDNTEAFFGQGTRLTVV.

This sequence joins TRBV7-9 and TRBJ1-1; weak D call: TRBD1 (6 bases). Looked up from germline, CDR1 is SEHNR and CDR2 is FQNEAQ (reference sequence). The V gene lost 5 bases and the J gene lost 5 bases, with 15 bases spanning the gap. The CDR3 is 14 residues long. In DNA, the CDR3 is TGTGCCAGCAGCCCGACGGGGGGGCAGACTGAAGCTTTCTTT. This gives the protein CASSPTGGQTEAFF.

The rearrangement uses TRBV28 and TRBJ2-2; 8 bases agree with TRBD2. From germline, CDR1 is MDHEN and CDR2 SYDVKM. V was clipped by 7 bases and J by 7 bases; unmatched bases: 8. There are 14 residues in the CDR3. The CDR3 DNA reads as TGTGCCAGCACTCGTAGCGGGGTCGGCGGGGAGCTGTTTTTT. Protein product: CASTRSGVGGELFF.

The chain is built from TRBV4-3 and TRBJ2-5; 8 bases align to TRBD2. CDR3 length: 15 residues. Germline lookup yields CDR1 LGHNA and CDR2 YSLEER. V gave up 0 bases and J gave up 4 bases; unmatched junction bases: 4. The CDR3 nucleotides are TGCGCCAGCAGCCAAGATGGACTAGCTGGAGAGACCCAGTACTTC. This sequence encodes CASSQDGLAGETQYF.

This rearrangement joins TRBV20-1 to TRBJ1-1; D ambiguous. Germline CDR1 and CDR2: DFQATT and SNEGSKA (reference sequence). This CDR3 is 13 amino acids long. Trimming pared 3 bases from V and 3 bases from J, leaving 11 bases between. In DNA form, the CDR3 reads TGCAGTGCTAGTTTCGGAGTGGACACTGAAGCTTTCTTT. Its translation: CSASFGVDTEAFF.

This clone occurred once. The gene calls are TRBV7-3 and TRBJ2-5, with a possible D match to TRBD1 (5 bases). V was cut by 5 bases and J by 9 bases, with 16 bases left in between. This CDR3 contains 13 residues. Germline V lookup: CDR1 SGHTA, CDR2 FQGTGA. CDR3 nucleotides: TGTGCCAGCAGCCCAGGGAACGCCCTGGCCCAGTACTTC. The encoded protein is CASSPGNALAQYF.

This clone has just a few counts. The DNA of the CDR3 is TGTGCCAGTAGTCCACAGGGTTTCACTGAAGCTTTCTTT. This sequence encodes CASSPQGFTEAFF. V is TRBV19 and J is TRBJ1-1; possibly TRBD1 for D (6 bases). This CDR3 is built from 13 residues. Germline assignment: CDR1 LNHDA and CDR2 SQIVND (reference sequence). Trimming removed 5 bases from V and 4 bases from J, with 11 bases in between.

J is TRBJ1-2 and V is TRBV10-3, with 9 bases that match TRBD1. Germline trimming cut 7 bases from V and 8 bases from J; bases unmatched to any gene: 11. The CDR3 extends over 14 amino acids. Germline CDR1 and CDR2: ENHRY and SYGVKD. In nucleotides, the CDR3 is TGTGCCATCATGCGGACAGGGGTGGTTGGCGGCTACACCTTC. This gives the protein CAIMRTGVVGGYTF.

The CDR3 sequence is CASSSGTNNSPLHF. CDR3 sequence (DNA): TGTGCCAGCAGTTCCGGGACAAATAATTCACCCCTCCACTTT. The genes are TRBV28 and TRBJ1-6, with a possible D match to TRBD1 (6 bases). Trimming removed 4 bases at V and 5 bases at J, with 9 bases between. The CDR3 contains 14 residues. In germline, CDR1 is MDHEN, CDR2 SYDVKM.

CDR3 sequence: CASSPLTSGVGTQYF. CDR3 in DNA: TGCGCCAGCAGCCCCTTGACTAGCGGTGTGGGGACCCAGTACTTC. The chain links TRBV4-1 to TRBJ2-5; TRBD2 matches 9 bases. This CDR3 region has 15 residues. Losses at the gene ends were 4 bases for V and 7 bases for J; bases not matched to a gene: 10. Germline V gene sequence: CDR1 MGHRA, CDR2 YSYEKL.

The rearrangement links TRBV4-1 to TRBJ2-1, with 14 bases that match TRBD2. The V gene's germline CDR1 is MGHRA and CDR2 YSYEKL. The length of the CDR3 is 17 residues. The J segment lost 8 bases and the V segment lost 1 base, leaving 7 bases of the junction unmatched. DNA of the CDR3: TGCGCCAGCAGCCAAGGGGGACTAGCGGGAGCAGCCTATGAGCAGTTCTTC. As protein: CASSQGGLAGAAYEQFF.

The V gene is TRBV5-1, the J gene TRBJ1-1, with a tentative D call TRBD1 (6 bases). The V gene lost 1 base and the J gene lost 5 bases, with 15 bases spanning the gap. Germline CDR1 SGHRS, CDR2 YFSETQ. The CDR3 is 15 amino acids. CDR3 protein: CASSLNPGVDTEAFF. CDR3 nucleotides: TGCGCCAGCAGCTTGAATCCAGGGGTGGATACTGAAGCTTTCTTT.

V usage is TRBV5-1 and J usage is TRBJ2-2; 9 nucleotides agree with TRBD2. V lost 4 bases and J lost 5; bases outside the gene matches: 9. The germline CDR1 and CDR2 sequences are SGHRS and YFSETQ. This CDR3 region has 16 residues. The CDR3 nucleotides read TGCGCCAGCAGCGGGTTAGCGGGAGTAGGAACCGGGGAGCTGTTTTTT. Residues: CASSGLAGVGTGELFF.

The gene calls are TRBV7-9 and TRBJ2-4; the match to TRBD1 covers 7 bases. The CDR3 contains 15 residues. V was pared by 6 bases and J by 0 bases, with 5 bases of the junction left unmatched. Looked up from germline, CDR1 is SEHNR and CDR2 is FQNEAQ (reference sequence). The CDR3 here is CASRNTGEAKNIQYF. As DNA, the CDR3 is TGTGCCAGCAGAAACACAGGGGAAGCCAAAAACATTCAGTACTTC.

This chain uses TRBV7-8 with TRBJ2-2, with TRBD2 matching over 10 bases. Germline V lookup: CDR1 SGHVS, CDR2 FQNEAQ. This CDR3 contains 15 residues. With 1 base clipped from V and 6 bases from J, the junction kept 2 bases outside the gene matches. CDR3 amino acids: CASSLGGTSAGELFF. The CDR3 nucleotides read TGTGCCAGCAGCTTAGGAGGGACTAGCGCCGGGGAGCTGTTTTTT.